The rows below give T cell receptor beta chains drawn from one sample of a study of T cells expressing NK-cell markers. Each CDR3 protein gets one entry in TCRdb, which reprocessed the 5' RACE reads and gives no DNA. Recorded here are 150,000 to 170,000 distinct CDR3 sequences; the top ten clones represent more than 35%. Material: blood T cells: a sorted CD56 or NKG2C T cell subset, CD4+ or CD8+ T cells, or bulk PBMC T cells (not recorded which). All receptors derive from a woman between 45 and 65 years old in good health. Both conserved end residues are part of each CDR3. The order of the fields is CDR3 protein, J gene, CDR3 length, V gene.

CDR3 protein: CASSNRGRANTEAFF
J gene: TRBJ1-1
CDR3 length: 15
V gene: TRBV27

CDR3 protein: CASSLNRGYGYTF
J gene: TRBJ1-2
CDR3 length: 13
V gene: TRBV12-3/TRBV12-4

CDR3 protein: CASGTSGRANEQFF
J gene: TRBJ2-1
CDR3 length: 14
V gene: TRBV10-2

CDR3 protein: CASSLMFDSYEQYF
J gene: TRBJ2-7
CDR3 length: 14
V gene: TRBV12-3/TRBV12-4

CDR3 protein: CASSQDVMAGVGGYTF
J gene: TRBJ1-2
CDR3 length: 16
V gene: TRBV4-1

CDR3 protein: CASSQEPPQGHEQYF
J gene: TRBJ2-7
CDR3 length: 15
V gene: TRBV4-1

CDR3 protein: CASSLGRGPNTEAFF
J gene: TRBJ1-1
CDR3 length: 15
V gene: TRBV7-9

CDR3 protein: CASSLGGIYNEQFF
J gene: TRBJ2-1
CDR3 length: 14
V gene: TRBV27

CDR3 protein: CASSKQGARGETQYF
J gene: TRBJ2-5
CDR3 length: 15
V gene: TRBV6-5

CDR3 protein: CSARDHGTGELFF
J gene: TRBJ2-2
CDR3 length: 13
V gene: TRBV20-1

CDR3 protein: CASSQDPSGTGVSGANVLTF
J gene: TRBJ2-6
CDR3 length: 20
V gene: TRBV4-1

CDR3 protein: CASSQRQGVNTEAFF
J gene: TRBJ1-1
CDR3 length: 15
V gene: TRBV11-3

CDR3 protein: CASGRLLSQYF
J gene: TRBJ2-3
CDR3 length: 11
V gene: TRBV12-3/TRBV12-4

CDR3 protein: CASSEGHSSYNEQFF
J gene: TRBJ2-1
CDR3 length: 15
V gene: TRBV2

CDR3 protein: CATSEGASGSNGELFF
J gene: TRBJ2-2
CDR3 length: 16
V gene: TRBV24-1

CDR3 protein: CASSQVVTNYYGYTF
J gene: TRBJ1-2
CDR3 length: 15
V gene: TRBV4-1

CDR3 protein: CASSHPRGSTGELFF
J gene: TRBJ2-2
CDR3 length: 15
V gene: TRBV14

CDR3 protein: CASSPGPKIETQYF
J gene: TRBJ2-5
CDR3 length: 14
V gene: TRBV12-3/TRBV12-4

CDR3 protein: CASSVSRLDANTGELFF
J gene: TRBJ2-2
CDR3 length: 17
V gene: TRBV9

CDR3 protein: CASSLRGTSRYNEQFF
J gene: TRBJ2-1
CDR3 length: 16
V gene: TRBV11-2

CDR3 protein: CASSLAAGYSYNEQFF
J gene: TRBJ2-1
CDR3 length: 16
V gene: TRBV5-1

CDR3 protein: CASSPVLGAEIYEQYF
J gene: TRBJ2-7
CDR3 length: 16
V gene: TRBV7-9

CDR3 protein: CASTPTGIKQYF
J gene: TRBJ2-7
CDR3 length: 12
V gene: TRBV5-6

CDR3 protein: CASSLAGAGPQETQYF
J gene: TRBJ2-5
CDR3 length: 16
V gene: TRBV12-3/TRBV12-4

CDR3 protein: CASSYDNGYGGYTF
J gene: TRBJ1-2
CDR3 length: 14
V gene: TRBV6-5

CDR3 protein: CASSRRDLYEQYF
J gene: TRBJ2-7
CDR3 length: 13
V gene: TRBV7-9